These T cell receptor beta chains were read from a single sample in a study of cytomegalovirus exposure and HLA in healthy donors. TCRdb's table, derived via immunoSEQ multiplex PCR, lists solely in-frame clones and lacks some. The sample yields about 120,000 clones, about 80% seen once. The sample consisted of PBMCs. The receptor source for this set is a woman in her thirties or forties in good health and CMV-seropositive. Each CDR3 is given without its conserved first and last residue.

TRBV7-8	TRBJ1-5	ASSKHRGSNQPQH
TRBV19	TRBJ1-2	ASSPGVPGYT
TRBV7-2	TRBJ2-7	ASSPGLAGGPSYEQY
TRBV5-4	TRBJ2-5	ASSFWTSGGAQY
TRBV19	TRBJ2-7	ASSLSTGAYEQY
TRBV5-1	TRBJ1-1	ASSSLGDTEAF
TRBV5-1	TRBJ1-1	ASSLIAGGQNTEAF
TRBV6-5	TRBJ1-1	ASSYPGQGDEAF
TRBV6-6	TRBJ1-2	ASSYSTGDYGYT
TRBV7-2	TRBJ1-3	ASSLGGSSGNTIY
TRBV4-3	TRBJ2-7	ASSHQEGGEQY
TRBV6-1	TRBJ1-1	ASSAGTMNTEAF
TRBV5-1	TRBJ2-2	ASSYGQASNTGELF
TRBV5-8	TRBJ1-3	ASSLRGTVGNTIY
TRBV29-1	TRBJ2-7	SVFMGPYEQY
TRBV5-4	TRBJ2-5	ASSSGQKETQY
TRBV10-1	TRBJ2-1	ASSETGGKYNEQF
TRBV2	TRBJ2-1	ASSPPVDRDEQF
TRBV7-2	TRBJ2-7	ASSARQGRYEQY
TRBV2	TRBJ2-1	ASSGGESGGQYEQF
TRBV27	TRBJ1-6	ASSLSTLASPLH
TRBV9	TRBJ2-5	ASSHPRDREVTETQY
TRBV10-2	TRBJ1-5	ASSGSSGPQH
TRBV6-4	TRBJ2-2	ASRPLTSSGELF
TRBV6-5	TRBJ2-3	ASSRLSGTQY
TRBV5-1	TRBJ2-7	ASSLGSGRASEQY
TRBV7-2	TRBJ1-1	ASSLAPLLNTEAF
TRBV7-2	TRBJ2-5	ASSLGRGGETQY
TRBV7-9	TRBJ2-5	ASSINQETQY
TRBV10-1	TRBJ2-2	ASLGGVTGELF
TRBV5-5	TRBJ2-7	ASSLPGQGLTYEQY
TRBV10-3	TRBJ2-7	AIRSEPGGYEQY
TRBV9	TRBJ2-2	ASSVVDSNTGELF
TRBV4-3	TRBJ2-2	ASSQQIGNTGELF
TRBV6-1	TRBJ2-7	ASSLRGTESYEQY
TRBV5-4	TRBJ2-3	ASSEWTGEDTQY